The following is a TCR beta chain sequence with its context. The antigen is undetermined. The CDR3 regions of TCR beta were amplified from RNA transcripts. Researchers ran a first-round RT-PCR on the TCR CDR3 using the HTBI primer set. TCRdb re-called the multiplex PCR reads with MiXCR, one entry per CDR3 protein. There are 450,000 to 700,000 distinct CDR3 sequences in the sample; 40% to 55% occur only once, and more than 7% lies in the top ten. This entry is derived from a study of T cells in Graves' hyperthyroidism and ophthalmopathy. The study, taken as a whole, reports: A model of 13 V-J features distinguished ophthalmopathy from stable hyperthyroidism.

This receptor was identified in a woman younger than 35 with Graves' hyperthyroidism. Material for sequencing was peripheral blood or thyroid tissue (not recorded which).

As DNA, the CDR3 is TGCGCCAGCAGCTTGGACGGGCTCAATCAGCCCCAGCATTTT. Protein product: CASSLDGLNQPQHF. The chain recombines TRBV5-1 with TRBJ1-5; D not certain. This CDR3 is built from 14 residues. Trimming shortened V by 0 bases and J by 3 bases, and 7 bases separated the two germline ends. The germline gives CDR1 SGHRS, CDR2 YFSETQ.